These 30 T cell receptor beta chains share one sample of origin, sequenced in a study of tumor-infiltrating lymphocytes in primary liver carcinoma. For each extraction, RNA and DNA were obtained together from roughly 20-30 mg of unsorted bulk tissue. Synthesis of TCR beta cDNA was carried out from about 540 ng total RNA with a constant-region primer. Employing slightly modified ARM-PCR, three nested multiplex PCR rounds were run, and these gave rise to the TCR beta libraries. Two initial PCR rounds of around 10 cycles each paired TRBV1-TRBV30 forward primers with a C-beta reverse primer. TCRdb redid the calling of the multiplex PCR reads with MiXCR, one entry per CDR3 protein. The table includes about 54,000 distinct CDR3 sequences, 70% to 85% detected once. Sample: liver tumor tissue from sampling region 2. Subset noted: tumor region T2, inferior pole. All receptors derive from a man aged 35-49 years with primary liver carcinoma and hepatitis B virus infection.

This clonotype was observed a single time. It may be a read error: a sequence one base away is much more abundant. This chain links TRBV28 with TRBJ2-3, with 7 bases identical to TRBD2. The CDR3 loop spans 15 amino acids. From germline, CDR1 is MDHEN and CDR2 SYDVKM. Written as DNA, the CDR3 is TGTGCCAACAGTTTAACTGCGGGAGGCACAGATACGCAGTATTTT. Translated: CANSLTAGGTDTQYF.

Concerning this clonotype itself: An end of the junction does not agree with germline; a read error may underlie this. This sequence joins TRBV11-3 and TRBJ2-1; 8 bases are a match to TRBD1. From germline, CDR1 is SGHNT and CDR2 YENEEA. This CDR3 comprises 14 residues. CDR3 region: CASSLSGGPNKQFF. The CDR3 bases are TGTGCCAGTAGCTTATCAGGGGGCCCCAATAAGCAATTCTTC.

To note about this clonotype: At one of its ends the junction is not consistent with the germline gene, which may arise from a read error. The J gene is TRBJ2-2, the V gene TRBV11-2, with 9 bases identical to TRBD1. Per germline, CDR1 SGHAT and CDR2 FQNNGV. This CDR3 has 17 residues. The DNA of the CDR3 is TGTGTCAGCAACTTTGATCGGGACAGGGTCGGCGCCGGGGAGCTGTTTTTT. Its protein is CVSNFDRDRVGAGELFF.

Concerning this clonotype: This may be a read error, as it is one base from a much larger clone. The chain employs TRBV7-3 and TRBJ1-3; TRBD1 is a possible D gene (5 bases). CDR3 size: 14 residues. Per the germline V gene, CDR1 is SGHTA and CDR2 is FQGTGA. CDR3 sequence: CVSSFQGSGNTIYF. The CDR3 nucleotides read TGTGTCAGCAGCTTCCAGGGCTCTGGAAACACCATATATTTT.

This clonotype was observed many times. The gene calls are TRBV2 and TRBJ2-5, with 7 bases aligning to TRBD2. This CDR3 has 13 residues. The V gene's germline CDR1 is SNHLY and CDR2 FYNNEI. The junction had 1 base not matched to a gene; V was cut back by 5 bases and J by 1 base. CDR3 DNA: TGTGCCAGCAGTAGCGGGACCCAAGAGACCCAGTACTTC. This codes for CASSSGTQETQYF.

A note on this clonotype: A read error may account for a junction end that differs from germline. The rearrangement uses TRBV19 and TRBJ2-2; D gene ambiguous. The CDR3 length is 16 residues. Germline V gives CDR1 LNHDA, CDR2 SQIVND (reference sequence). CDR3 DNA sequence: TGTGCCAGTAGACAAATAGGGCGCCGGAACACTGGGGAGCTGTTTTTT. Its protein product is CASRQIGRRNTGELFF.

Worth noting for this clonotype: A much larger clone differs by one base, so this may be a read error. The rearrangement uses TRBV24-1 and TRBJ2-2; D might be TRBD1 (5 bases). This CDR3 region has 11 residues. V lost 9 bases and J lost 6, with 7 bases in between. The germline V gene has CDR1 KGHDR and CDR2 SFDVKD. The CDR3 nucleotides are TGTGCCACCGGGGCTGCCGGGGAGCTGTTTTTT. Its protein product is CATGAAGELFF.

To note about this clonotype: This may be a read error, as it is one base from a much larger clone. The chain employs TRBV10-3 and TRBJ2-1; 7 bases are shared with TRBD2. Germline V gene data show CDR1 as ENHRY and CDR2 as SYGVKD. The CDR3 has 17 residues. CDR3 region: CAISESTSRGSYNEQLF. CDR3 DNA sequence: TGTGCCATCAGTGAGTCGACTAGCAGAGGCTCCTACAATGAGCAGCTCTTC.

Comments on this clonotype: This clone may be a read error of a much larger clone one base away. This chain links TRBV7-9 with TRBJ2-7, with 8 positions matching TRBD2. The V gene's germline CDR1 is SEHNR and CDR2 FQNEAQ (reference sequence). The CDR3 sequence is 17 residues long. CDR3 in amino acids: CASSLEVGLAGTYKQYF. The CDR3 nucleotides read TGTGCCAGCAGCTTAGAAGTAGGCCTAGCGGGCACCTACAAGCAGTACTTC.

About this clonotype: A much larger clone differs by one base, so this may be a read error. The chain employs TRBV12-3 or TRBV12-4 and TRBJ2-1; D is unresolved. The CDR3 is made up of 12 amino acids. The CDR3 is CVSNGDYNEQFF. The CDR3 DNA is TGTGTCAGCAATGGAGACTACAATGAGCAGTTCTTC.

In regard to this clonotype: The conserved phenylalanine or tryptophan normally closing the CDR3 is absent here, so this likely arose from a read error. The chain couples TRBV19 to TRBJ2-2, with D unresolved. The CDR3 has 16 amino acids. The V end lost 4 bases, the J end lost 0 bases, and 12 bases lay between the germline ends. Per germline, CDR1 LNHDA and CDR2 SQIVND (reference sequence). The CDR3 nucleotides are TGTGCCAGTAGTAGAACGTCGGACGCGAACACCGGGGAGCTGTTTGTT. It specifies CASSRTSDANTGELFV.

Of note for this clonotype: A much bigger clone sits one base away, suggesting this may be a read error. This sequence joins TRBV28 and TRBJ2-5, with D hard to call. This CDR3 has 12 amino acids. In germline, CDR1 is MDHEN, CDR2 SYDVKM. CDR3 nucleotide sequence: TGTGACAGCAGACAAAGTCAAGAGACCCAGTACTTC. It is translated as CDSRQSQETQYF.

Details on this clonotype: A junction end diverges from the germline sequence, so it may reflect a read error. DNA of the CDR3: TGTGCTAGCAGCCTGATGGGGAACACTGAAGCTCTCTTT. This translates into CASSLMGNTEALF. This chain connects TRBV7-3 to TRBJ1-1, with no clear D. The CDR3 contains 13 residues. Germline values: CDR1 SGHTA, CDR2 FQGTGA.

As concerns this clonotype: One end of the junction does not line up with germline, which may come from a read error. The chain recombines TRBV5-1 with TRBJ2-7; 7 bases agree with TRBD1. From germline, CDR1 is SGHRS and CDR2 YFSETQ. The CDR3 loop spans 14 amino acids. The CDR3: CANSLTGESYEQYF. The CDR3 nucleotides are TGCGCCAACAGCCTTACAGGGGAATCCTACGAGCAGTACTTC.

This clonotype was found once. Relative to the germline gene, one junction end is altered; a read error may explain this. V is TRBV12-3 or TRBV12-4 and J is TRBJ2-7; D not certain. The CDR3 runs to 15 residues. The CDR3 sequence: CASRPRGEVNYEQCF. CDR3 sequence (DNA): TGTGCCAGCAGGCCACGAGGAGAGGTGAACTACGAGCAGTGCTTC.

The rearrangement joins TRBV29-1 to TRBJ2-7, with unresolved D. The V end was cut by 7 bases, the J end by 0 bases, with 10 bases between. The CDR3 runs 12 residues. CDR1 is SQVTM and CDR2 is ANQGSEA in the germline V gene. The CDR3 coding sequence is TGCAGCGATCGGCTGGACTCCTACGAGCAGTACTTC. Amino acids: CSDRLDSYEQYF.

The chain couples TRBV5-4 to TRBJ2-5, with 7 bases matching TRBD1. V lost 4 bases to trimming and J lost 2 bases; unmatched junction nucleotides: 8. The CDR3 is 15 amino acids. Germline V CDR1 and CDR2: SGHNT, YYREEE (reference sequence). The CDR3 sequence: CASSDVKTGQETQYF. CDR3 sequence (DNA): TGTGCCAGCAGCGATGTGAAGACAGGGCAAGAGACCCAGTACTTC.

The count of this clonotype is one. Since the CDR3 does not end with the conserved phenylalanine or tryptophan, this likely comes from a read error. The CDR3 nucleotides read TGTGCCAGCAGAAAAGACAGGAACTCCTACGAGCAGTACTTA. Protein: CASRKDRNSYEQYL. This chain connects TRBV2 to TRBJ2-7; possible D gene TRBD1, 6 bases. The CDR3 length is 14 residues. Trimming removed 6 bases from V and 0 bases from J, with 12 bases in between. Germline V lookup: CDR1 SNHLY, CDR2 FYNNEI.

Remarks on this clonotype: A read error may account for a junction end that differs from germline. This chain links TRBV4-1 with TRBJ2-5; no reliable D call. The germline CDR1 and CDR2 sequences are MGHRA and YSYEKL. This CDR3 has 14 amino acids. The CDR3 spells CASCQVSSDKTQYF. The CDR3 DNA is TGTGCCAGCTGCCAAGTTTCCAGTGACAAGACCCAGTACTTC.

The sample holds one count of this clonotype. V is TRBV14 and J is TRBJ2-3, with D perhaps matching TRBD2 (6 bases). Germline V gives CDR1 SGHDN, CDR2 FVKESK. This CDR3 spans 16 amino acids. Trimming took off 0 bases at V and 2 bases at J, with 12 bases between the two ends. CDR3 nucleotide sequence: TGTGCCAGCAGCCAAGAAGGGACTTCATCCACAGATACGCAGTATTTT. Translating gives CASSQEGTSSTDTQYF.

Regarding this clonotype: It may be a read error: a sequence one base away is much more abundant. The CDR3 end shows no conserved phenylalanine or tryptophan, and so a read error is likely. V usage is TRBV28 and J usage is TRBJ2-7; D unresolved. CDR3 length: 15 residues. Between the trimmed V and J ends, which lost 5 bases and 6 bases, there was a span of 20 bases. Germline V gives CDR1 MDHEN, CDR2 SYDVKM. The CDR3 DNA reads as TGTGCCAGCAGTCCATCGGAACTAACTGTGGGCGAGCAGTACTTA. This translates into CASSPSELTVGEQYL.

This clonotype occurred once. The rearrangement joins TRBV4-1 to TRBJ2-7; TRBD2 agrees at 11 bases. The CDR3 has 17 residues. CDR1 and CDR2 from the germline V gene are MGHRA and YSYEKL. V was pared by 2 bases and J by 6 bases, with 12 bases of the junction left unmatched. CDR3 protein: CASSQPGETSGSCEQYF. Here the CDR3 DNA reads TGCGCCAGCAGCCAACCGGGAGAAACTAGCGGGAGCTGCGAGCAGTACTTC.

As to this clonotype: A much larger clonotype is one base distant, so this may be a read error. The rearrangement uses TRBV28 and TRBJ2-1; weak D call: TRBD1 (7 bases). The length of the CDR3 is 15 residues. Germline lookup yields CDR1 MDHEN and CDR2 SYDVKM. Trimming left V 6 bases short and J 6 bases short, with 18 bases between. Written as DNA, the CDR3 is TGTGCCAGCAGCGATTTTGCAGGGGGGTGCAATGAGCAGTTCTTC. The encoded protein is CASSDFAGGCNEQFF. Combining the CDR3 with reference TRBV28 and TRBJ2-1 gives the whole variable domain DVKVTQSSRYLVKRTGEKVFLECVQDMDHENMFWYRQDPGLGLRLIYFSYDVKMKEKGDIPEGYSVSREKKERFSLILESASTNQTSMYLCASSDFAGGCNEQFFGPGTRLTVL.

In regard to this clonotype: A much larger clone lies a single base off, so this may be a read error. This chain links TRBV10-3 with TRBJ2-1; TRBD2 aligns across 7 bases. Per the germline V gene, CDR1 is ENHRY and CDR2 is SYGVKD. This CDR3 has 14 amino acids. The CDR3 reads CAINLADSYNEQSF. The CDR3 bases are TGTGCCATCAACCTAGCGGATTCCTACAATGAGCAGTCCTTC.

The chain uses TRBV19 and TRBJ2-1, with TRBD1 matching over 8 bases. The CDR3 loop spans 14 amino acids. CDR1 and CDR2 from the germline V gene are LNHDA and SQIVND (reference sequence). Trimming took 5 bases from V and 8 from J; bases not matched to a gene: 8. The CDR3 DNA follows: TGTGCCAGTAGTCCCCGGGACAGGTTCGATGAGCAGTTCTTC. Residues: CASSPRDRFDEQFF.

About this clonotype: Germline is not matched at one junction end, which may reflect a read error. The chain joins TRBV29-1 to TRBJ2-7; tentatively, D is TRBD2 (5 bases). Germline values: CDR1 SQVTM, CDR2 ANQGSEA. The CDR3 contains 12 residues. DNA for the CDR3: TGCAGCCTTGAAGATCTAGGGAGAGATCAGTACTTC. This gives the protein CSLEDLGRDQYF.

About this clonotype: The junction and the germline gene differ at one end; a read error may be behind it. The V call is TRBV11-2, the J call TRBJ2-2, with TRBD2 matching over 9 bases. Germline V CDR1 and CDR2: SGHAT, FQNNGV. This CDR3 has 16 residues. In DNA form, the CDR3 reads TGTCCCAGCAGCTTAGTGGCGCTAGCGGGAACCGGGAAGCTGTCTTTT. This gives the protein CPSSLVALAGTGKLSF.

This clonotype was observed once. This rearrangement joins TRBV5-5 to TRBJ2-6; D possibly matches TRBD1 or TRBD2 (5 bases each). The germline V gene encodes CDR1 SGHKS and CDR2 YYEKEE (reference sequence). This CDR3 has 15 amino acids. V dropped 4 bases and J dropped 4 bases, with 12 bases sitting between them. This chain's CDR3 is CASSPRAGGANVLTF. The CDR3 region has the DNA TGTGCCAGCAGCCCCAGGGCGGGCGGGGCCAACGTCCTGACTTTC.

This clonotype was seen more than once but under ten times. V and J are TRBV4-1 and TRBJ1-5; possible D gene TRBD1, 6 bases. Between the trimmed V and J ends, which lost 7 bases and 1 base, there was a span of 14 bases. The V gene's germline CDR1 is MGHRA and CDR2 YSYEKL. This CDR3 contains 15 residues. CDR3 protein: CASNPGGRSNQPQHF. Here the CDR3 DNA reads TGCGCCAGCAACCCTGGGGGCAGAAGCAATCAGCCCCAGCATTTT.

This clonotype was picked up a small number of times. The chain employs TRBV6-5 and TRBJ1-2, with D unclear. CDR1 MNHEY and CDR2 SVGAGI come from the germline V gene. V shed 10 bases and J shed 2 bases, with 17 bases lying between them. The CDR3 has 14 residues. The CDR3 protein is CAISDWGKNYGYTF. The CDR3 DNA reads TGTGCCATTTCGGATTGGGGAAAAAACTATGGCTACACCTTC.